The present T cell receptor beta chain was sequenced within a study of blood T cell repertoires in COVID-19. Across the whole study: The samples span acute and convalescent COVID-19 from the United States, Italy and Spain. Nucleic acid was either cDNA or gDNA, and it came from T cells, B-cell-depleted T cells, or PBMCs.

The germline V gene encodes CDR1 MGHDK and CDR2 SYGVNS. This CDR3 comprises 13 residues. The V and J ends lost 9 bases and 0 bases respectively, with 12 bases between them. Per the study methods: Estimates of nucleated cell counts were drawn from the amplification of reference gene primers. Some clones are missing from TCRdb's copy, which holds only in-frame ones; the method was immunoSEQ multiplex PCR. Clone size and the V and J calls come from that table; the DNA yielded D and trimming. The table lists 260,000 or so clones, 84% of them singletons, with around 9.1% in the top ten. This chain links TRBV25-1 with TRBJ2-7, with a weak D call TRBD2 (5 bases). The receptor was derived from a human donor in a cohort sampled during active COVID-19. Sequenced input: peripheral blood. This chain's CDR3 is CARPRECSYEQYF. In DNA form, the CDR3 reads TGTGCCAGACCCCGGGAATGCTCCTACGAGCAGTACTTC.